This TCR beta chain was profiled in a study of blood T cell repertoires in COVID-19. Across the whole study: Acute and convalescent COVID-19 specimens originated in the United States, Italy and Spain. Sample material is recorded as cDNA or gDNA derived from T cells, B-cell-depleted T cells, or PBMCs.

Original methodology: Estimates of nucleated cell counts were drawn from the amplification of reference gene primers. Some clones are missing from TCRdb's copy, which holds only in-frame ones; the method was immunoSEQ multiplex PCR. The V and J calls and clone size are taken from that table; D and trimming were inferred from the DNA. The data hold 200,000 or so clones, with roughly 79% observed a single time. The CDR3 has 13 amino acids. The trim removed 5 bases at V and 7 bases at J, leaving 2 bases unmatched. The sequenced sample was peripheral blood. The chain combines TRBV12-3 or TRBV12-4 with TRBJ1-6; 7 bases are shared with TRBD1. The origin of this receptor is a human donor with acute or convalescent COVID-19. The donor label of this sample is uncertain. The CDR3 spells CASSRQGNSPLHF. CDR3 DNA sequence: TGTGCCAGCAGTCGACAGGGAAATTCACCCCTCCACTTT.